The subject of this entry is one T cell receptor (beta chain). The CDR3 goes on 3 residues after the read ends, and that part is filled in from the germline J gene. These data come from a study of T cells in women clearing cervical HPV infection. Each participant carried one incident cervical HPV16 infection only. CDR1 and CDR2 from the germline V gene are SGHKS and YYEKEE (reference sequence). CDR3 length: 13 amino acids. Trimming removed 5 bases from V and 8 bases from J; junction bases left unmatched: 7. Repertoires were generated with immunoSEQ multiplex PCR, while TCRdb's copy carries only in-frame clones and drops some. This listing includes some 33,000 clones.

The sequence derives from a woman aged 18-70 years with a cervical HPV16 infection that either progressed to CIN3+ or cleared (not recorded which). The specimen sequenced was blood buffy coat. This chain links TRBV5-5 with TRBJ2-4; 7 bases align to TRBD2. The DNA read from the CDR3 is TGTGCCAGCAGTCGGACTAGTCAGGACATT. It is translated as CASSRTSQDI. The whole CDR3 sequence reads CASSRTSQDIQYF.